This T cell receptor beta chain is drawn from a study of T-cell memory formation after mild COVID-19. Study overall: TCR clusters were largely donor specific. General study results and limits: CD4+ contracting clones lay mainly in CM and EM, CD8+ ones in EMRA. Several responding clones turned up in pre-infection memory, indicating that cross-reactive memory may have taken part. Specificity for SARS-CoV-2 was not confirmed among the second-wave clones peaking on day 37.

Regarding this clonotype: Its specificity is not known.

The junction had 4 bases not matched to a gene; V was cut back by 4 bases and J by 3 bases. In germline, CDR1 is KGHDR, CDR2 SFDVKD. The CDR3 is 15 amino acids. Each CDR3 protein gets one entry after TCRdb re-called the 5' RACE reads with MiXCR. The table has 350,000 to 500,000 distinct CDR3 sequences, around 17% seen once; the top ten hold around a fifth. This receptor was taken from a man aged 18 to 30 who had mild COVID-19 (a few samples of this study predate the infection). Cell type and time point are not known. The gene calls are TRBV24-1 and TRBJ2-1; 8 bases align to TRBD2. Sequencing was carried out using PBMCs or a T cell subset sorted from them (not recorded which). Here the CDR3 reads CATSEGSGVYNEQFF. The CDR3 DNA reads TGTGCCACCAGTGAGGGTAGCGGGGTCTACAATGAGCAGTTCTTC.